The 16 T cell receptor beta chains below were found in one sample sequenced in a study of OX40 agonist ivuxolimab in advanced cancers. Libraries were prepared by immunoSEQ multiplex PCR; TCRdb keeps only in-frame clonotypes and omits some of them. The table records some 99,000 clones, 94% of them present only once. The sequences come from CD4+ or CD8+ T cells sorted from blood, collected in a trial of the OX40 agonist ivuxolimab. The source of these receptors is an adult with an advanced solid tumor such as melanoma, head and neck, liver or kidney cancer.

This clone appeared a single time. The rearrangement uses TRBV19 and TRBJ2-5; D remains ambiguous. V lost 0 bases, J lost 3 bases, and 14 bases lay in between. Per germline, CDR1 LNHDA and CDR2 SQIVND (reference sequence). CDR3 length: 16 residues. The DNA for the CDR3 is TGTGCCAGTAGTATAGATGGCCGGGTTTGGGAAGAGACCCAGTACTTC. The encoded protein is CASSIDGRVWEETQYF. The whole variable domain, filled in from reference TRBV19 and TRBJ2-5, reads DGGITQSPKYLFRKEGQNVTLSCEQNLNHDAMYWYRQDPGQGLRLIYYSQIVNDFQKGDIAEGYSVSREKKESFPLTVTSAQKNPTAFYLCASSIDGRVWEETQYFGPGTRLLVL.

This chain joins TRBV9 and TRBJ1-1, with D uncertain. This CDR3 spans 15 amino acids. Trimming left V 4 bases short and J 0 bases short, with 13 bases between. Germline V gene data show CDR1 as SGDLS and CDR2 as YYNGEE. The CDR3 loop reads CASSPDGVVNTEAFF. The CDR3 DNA follows: TGTGCCAGCAGCCCAGACGGGGTGGTGAACACTGAAGCTTTCTTT. Full variable domain (outside the CDR3, taken from reference TRBV9 and TRBJ1-1): DSGVTQTPKHLITATGQRVTLRCSPRSGDLSVYWYQQSLDQGLQFLIQYYNGEERAKGNILERFSAQQFPDLHSELNLSSLELGDSALYFCASSPDGVVNTEAFFGQGTRLTVV.

V is TRBV6-4 and J is TRBJ2-3, with D perhaps TRBD1 or TRBD2 (5 bases each). Germline assignment: CDR1 MRHNA and CDR2 SNTAGT. V lost 4 bases, J lost 1 base, and 9 bases lay in between. The CDR3 extends over 14 amino acids. The CDR3 is CASSVGDGTDTQYF. The CDR3 DNA follows: TGTGCCAGCAGTGTAGGGGACGGCACAGATACGCAGTATTTT.

The gene calls are TRBV25-1 and TRBJ1-5; D not certain. The CDR3 sequence is 13 residues long. Trimming removed 6 bases from V and 5 bases from J, with 11 bases in between. Germline V lookup: CDR1 MGHDK, CDR2 SYGVNS. CDR3 DNA: TGTGCCAGCAGGGGATTGGAACATCAGCCCCAGCATTTT. Its translation is CASRGLEHQPQHF.

The rearrangement links TRBV6-5 to TRBJ2-2, with D maybe TRBD2 (7 bases). The CDR3 consists of 15 residues. In germline, CDR1 is MNHEY, CDR2 SVGAGI. V was shortened by 7 bases and J by 5 bases, with 17 bases between the two germline ends. The CDR3 is CASKGGGAGTGELFF. As DNA, the CDR3 is TGTGCCAGCAAGGGAGGGGGGGCCGGGACCGGGGAGCTGTTTTTT.

The chain employs TRBV27 and TRBJ1-5; D remains ambiguous. In germline, CDR1 is MNHEY, CDR2 SMNVEV (reference sequence). The V and J ends lost 1 base and 1 base respectively, with 8 bases between them. The CDR3 extends over 15 amino acids. The CDR3 nucleotides read TGTGCCAGCAGTTTATACCGGCCGAGCAATCAGCCCCAGCATTTT. Its protein product is CASSLYRPSNQPQHF.

V usage is TRBV14 and J usage is TRBJ2-2; D possibly matches TRBD1 or TRBD2 (5 bases each). CDR1 is SGHDN, CDR2 FVKESK, per germline. The CDR3 consists of 12 residues. The V end lost 5 bases, the J end lost 5 bases, and 6 bases lay between the germline ends. The CDR3 is CASSWGTGELFF. The CDR3 region has the DNA TGTGCCAGCAGCTGGGGGACCGGGGAGCTGTTTTTT.

The J gene is TRBJ2-7, the V gene TRBV5-5; weak D call: TRBD2 (6 bases). Trimming took 0 bases from V and 7 from J, leaving 14 bases between them. Germline CDR1 is SGHKS and CDR2 is YYEKEE (reference sequence). The CDR3 runs to 14 residues. As DNA, the CDR3 is TGTGCCAGCAGCTTGGAGGAGGGACGCCCGGAGCAGTACTTC. Translation: CASSLEEGRPEQYF.

J is TRBJ1-2 and V is TRBV18; D is unresolved. This CDR3 has 15 residues. The germline CDR1 and CDR2 sequences are KGHSH and LQKENI. V lost 3 bases and J 3 bases, leaving 14 bases between the germline ends. CDR3 coding DNA: TGTGCCAGCTCACCCAACCTACAGAGCGACTATGGCTACACCTTC. Translation gives CASSPNLQSDYGYTF.

The chain combines TRBV6-4 with TRBJ2-1, with 11 nucleotides matching TRBD2. V lost 4 bases, J lost 3 bases, and 11 bases stayed unmatched. CDR1 and CDR2 from the germline V gene are MRHNA and SNTAGT. This CDR3 is 18 amino acids long. In nucleotides, the CDR3 is TGTGCCAGCAGTGCCGCCCTTGTAGCGGGAGGGGTCTACAATGAGCAGTTCTTC. Protein sequence: CASSAALVAGGVYNEQFF.

The chain combines TRBV18 with TRBJ1-1; D unclear. Trimming pared 6 bases from V and 3 bases from J, leaving 11 bases between. CDR1 is KGHSH, CDR2 LQKENI, per germline. The CDR3 sequence is 13 residues long. The CDR3 here is CASSIPLDTEAFF. The CDR3 DNA is TGTGCCAGCTCTATCCCATTGGACACTGAAGCTTTCTTT.

The J gene is TRBJ2-5, the V gene TRBV7-2, with a possible D match to TRBD1 (5 bases). Trimming cost V 1 base and J 5 bases, with 11 bases left between them. CDR1 is SGHTA and CDR2 is FQGNSA in the germline V gene. The CDR3 has 14 amino acids. Written as DNA, the CDR3 is TGTGCCAGCAGCTTAGATCAGGGCTTGGAGACCCAGTACTTC. Translating it yields CASSLDQGLETQYF. The entire variable domain, with the rest obtained from reference TRBV7-2 and TRBJ2-5, is as follows: GAGVSQSPSNKVTEKGKDVELRCDPISGHTALYWYRQSLGQGLEFLIYFQGNSAPDKSGLPSDRFSAERTGGSVSTLTIQRTQQEDSAVYLCASSLDQGLETQYFGPGTRLLVL.

The chain joins TRBV7-2 to TRBJ2-7, with TRBD2 as a possible D gene (5 bases). Germline CDR1 reads SGHTA; CDR2 reads FQGNSA. V lost 6 bases to trimming and J lost 0 bases, with 15 bases between them. The CDR3 is 15 amino acids. The CDR3 sequence is CASRPSLAGSYEQYF. CDR3 in DNA: TGTGCCAGCAGACCTAGCCTAGCAGGCTCCTACGAGCAGTACTTC.

The chain uses TRBV19 and TRBJ2-7; possibly TRBD2 for D (5 bases). CDR1 is LNHDA, CDR2 SQIVND, per germline (reference sequence). The CDR3 extends over 14 amino acids. Trimming left V 7 bases short and J 1 base short, with 14 bases between. In nucleotides, the CDR3 is TGTGCCAGTATAGGCCAACGGGGATCCTACGAGCAGTACTTC. This encodes CASIGQRGSYEQYF.

This chain uses TRBV11-2 with TRBJ2-1; TRBD2 agrees at 9 bases. Germline CDR1 SGHAT, CDR2 FQNNGV. The V segment lost 5 bases and the J segment 4 bases; nucleotides outside the gene matches: 6. The CDR3 spans 15 residues. The DNA for the CDR3 is TGTGCCAGCAGCGTGACTAGCGGAGTATACAATGAGCAGTTCTTC. Protein sequence: CASSVTSGVYNEQFF.

This chain connects TRBV7-8 to TRBJ2-2; no reliable D call. The V gene's germline CDR1 is SGHVS and CDR2 FQNEAQ. V lost 0 bases and J lost 6, with 8 bases in between. The CDR3 has 14 amino acids. CDR3 nucleotides: TGTGCCAGCAGCTTAGCGGCTGCCGCCGGGGAGCTGTTTTTT. Its protein product is CASSLAAAAGELFF. Variable domain in full (rest from reference TRBV7-8 and TRBJ2-2): GAGVSQSPRYKVAKRGQDVALRCDPISGHVSLFWYQQALGQGPEFLTYFQNEAQLDKSGLPSDRFFAERPEGSVSTLKIQRTQQEDSAVYLCASSLAAAAGELFFGEGSRLTVL.